The 5 T cell receptor beta chains given below trace back to one sample, sequenced in a study of blood T cell repertoires in COVID-19. The method was immunoSEQ multiplex PCR; TCRdb's version includes in-frame clones alone and lacks a portion of them. This table has a few hundred thousand clones, around nine tenths appearing once. The sample was PBMCs or T cells enriched from blood (not recorded which). These receptors all come from a man aged 25-45 years who had recovered from COVID-19.

A single count supports this clone. The chain links TRBV28 to TRBJ1-4; 9 bases match TRBD1. Germline V lookup: CDR1 MDHEN, CDR2 SYDVKM. The CDR3 length is 15 residues. J lost 8 bases, V lost 4 bases, and 8 bases had no gene match. The CDR3 coding sequence is TGTGCCAGCAGTTCCTTGCGGGACAGGGCAGAAAAACTGTTTTTT. This gives the protein CASSSLRDRAEKLFF.

The chain employs TRBV5-5 and TRBJ1-2, with D possibly TRBD1 on 6 matching bases. V was trimmed by 3 bases and J by 4 bases, leaving 16 bases between them. The CDR3 sequence is 15 residues long. Germline CDR1 reads SGHKS; CDR2 reads YYEKEE (reference sequence). CDR3 coding DNA: TGTGCCAGCAGCTCTCCCAGGGGCGAGAGCTATGGCTACACCTTC. Its translation: CASSSPRGESYGYTF.

The V and J genes are TRBV11-2 and TRBJ2-1, with 8 bases aligning to TRBD1. CDR1 is SGHAT and CDR2 is FQNNGV in the germline V gene. J was trimmed by 9 bases and V by 5 bases; bases with no gene match: 6. This CDR3 comprises 13 residues. CDR3 nucleotides: TGTGCCAGCAGCGTGGACAGGGCAGGTGAGCAGTTCTTC. Its protein is CASSVDRAGEQFF.

Only a few counts were recorded for this clone. The chain carries TRBV9 and TRBJ2-7; maybe TRBD2 (6 bases). The CDR3 totals 18 residues. V lost 0 bases, J lost 9 bases, and 28 bases lay in between. CDR1 is SGDLS, CDR2 YYNGEE, per germline. The CDR3 coding sequence is TGTGCCAGCAGCGTAGAACATGGGACTCGGGACTGGACCGCAGCGCAGTACTTC. Translation: CASSVEHGTRDWTAAQYF.

V and J are TRBV7-9 and TRBJ1-2, with TRBD1 as a possible D gene (6 bases). Trimming left V 8 bases short and J 3 bases short, with 13 bases between. The CDR3 has 13 amino acids. In germline, CDR1 is SEHNR, CDR2 FQNEAQ (reference sequence). In DNA, the CDR3 is TGTGCCAGCGGGGACAAACTCGACTATGGCTACACCTTC. Translation gives CASGDKLDYGYTF.